The clone carrying this T cell receptor beta chain is categorized as medium-sized. Its antigen remains unknown. The source of the sample is a study of vaccination and CD4 T cells after COVID-19. At the Johns Hopkins FTIC core, DNA taken from cultured CD4+ T cells was sequenced by way of the Oncomine TCR Beta short-read assay. Genomic DNA was isolated from cultured CD4+ T cells. Using its own MiXCR run on the PCR reads, TCRdb lists one record per CDR3 protein. The sample contains approximately 18,000 distinct CDR3 sequences, over 60% of which appear only once. Specified treatment: roughly ten-day PBMC culture with coronavirus spike peptide pools or control peptides (ViraFEST assay). T cells were expanded with peptide pools, and expanded clonotypes were identified by TCR sequencing. A few million PBMCs per well were cultured with 9 to 10 IU/ml IL-2 and about 11 ug/ml peptide pools. The germline V gene encodes CDR1 MNHNS and CDR2 SASEGT. The CDR3 runs to 14 residues. The germline V and J ends were trimmed by 6 bases and 4 bases, with 10 bases remaining between them.

The input for sequencing was CD4+ T cells from blood, cultured in vitro, taken after SARS-CoV-2 vaccination. The genes are TRBV6-1 and TRBJ1-6; D unresolved. The sequence came from a human donor who received a COVID-19 vaccine. CDR3 DNA sequence: TGTGCCAGCAGGGAAAATGTTTATAATTCACCCCTCCACTTT. Translation: CASRENVYNSPLHF.